This is a list of T cell receptor beta chains from one sample in a study of control samples from healthy donors and cancer patients. The data were produced by immunoSEQ multiplex PCR, yet TCRdb's version contains in-frame clones alone and is incomplete. The repertoire has 130,000 or so clones, about nine tenths of them found once; the top ten carry about 7.9%. Specimen: PBMCs. The receptors derive from a man over 45 with head and neck cancer. The CDR3 runs from the conserved cysteine through the conserved F or W. A D gene is named only where the DNA matches it firmly. Rows give clone size only sometimes, using once, few, many, or a class for an expanded clone.

CDR3: CATSDATASSYNEQFF; DNA: TGTGCCACCAGTGATGCGACCGCGAGCTCCTACAATGAGCAGTTCTTC; V: TRBV24-1; J: TRBJ2-1; size: once; D: .
CDR3: CASSRDSLEQFF; DNA: TGTGCCAGCAGCCGGGACTCCCTCGAGCAGTTCTTC; V: TRBV2; J: TRBJ2-1; size: .; D: .
CDR3: CASSDNRGNYGYTF; DNA: TGTGCCAGCAGCGACAACAGGGGAAACTATGGCTACACCTTC; V: TRBV9; J: TRBJ1-2; size: .; D: TRBD1
CDR3: CASSESLIGGGGYTF; DNA: TGCGCCAGCAGTGAGAGCCTTATCGGGGGAGGTGGCTACACCTTC; V: TRBV10-2; J: TRBJ1-2; size: .; D: .
CDR3: CASSQPSTGVGTGELFF; DNA: TGTGCCAGCAGCCAACCGTCGACAGGGGTAGGCACCGGGGAGCTGTTTTTT; V: TRBV3-1/TRBV3-2; J: TRBJ2-2; size: .; D: TRBD1
CDR3: CASTARSYISTDTQYF; DNA: TGTGCCAGTACCGCTAGGTCTTACATTAGCACAGATACGCAGTATTTT; V: TRBV19; J: TRBJ2-3; size: .; D: .
CDR3: CASNADPTDNEQFF; DNA: TGCGCCAGTAACGCGGACCCAACCGACAATGAGCAGTTCTTC; V: TRBV5-1; J: TRBJ2-1; size: .; D: .
CDR3: CASRRTGTGGYEQYF; DNA: TGCGCCAGCAGGAGAACCGGGACAGGGGGATACGAGCAGTACTTC; V: TRBV10-2; J: TRBJ2-7; size: .; D: TRBD1
CDR3: CASSVGTGRNEQFF; DNA: TGTGCCAGCAGCGTAGGGACAGGGAGGAATGAGCAGTTCTTC; V: TRBV9; J: TRBJ2-1; size: .; D: TRBD1
CDR3: CASSPPPGLEGYNEQFF; DNA: TGTGCCAGCAGCCCACCCCCGGGGCTAGAAGGTTACAATGAGCAGTTCTTC; V: TRBV11-2; J: TRBJ2-1; size: .; D: .
CDR3: CASSLVWTGGTQYF; DNA: TGTGCCAGCAGCTTAGTTTGGACTGGGGGGACCCAGTACTTC; V: TRBV7-2; J: TRBJ2-5; size: .; D: .
CDR3: CASSLGNTPGELFF; DNA: TGTGCCAGCAGCTTGGGGAACACGCCCGGGGAGCTGTTTTTT; V: TRBV5-4; J: TRBJ2-2; size: .; D: .
CDR3: CASSPWPGLNGELFF; DNA: TGCGCCAGCAGCCCTTGGCCGGGGCTGAACGGGGAGCTGTTTTTT; V: TRBV5-1; J: TRBJ2-2; size: .; D: .
CDR3: CASSISGGEQFF; DNA: TGTGCCAGCAGTATTAGCGGGGGGGAGCAGTTCTTC; V: TRBV28; J: TRBJ2-1; size: .; D: TRBD2
CDR3: CASSIAGTGASPLHF; DNA: TGTGCCAGTAGTATTGCCGGGACAGGGGCTTCACCCCTCCACTTT; V: TRBV19; J: TRBJ1-6; size: once; D: TRBD1
CDR3: CATSRTGGGTEAFF; DNA: TGTGCCACCAGCAGGACAGGGGGAGGAACTGAAGCTTTCTTT; V: TRBV15; J: TRBJ1-1; size: .; D: TRBD1
CDR3: CASSGRGWLISGTGELFF; DNA: TGTGCCAGCAGCGGCCGGGGGTGGTTGATCTCTGGCACCGGGGAGCTGTTTTTT; V: TRBV27; J: TRBJ2-2; size: .; D: .
CDR3: CASSVGDRGGTEAFF; DNA: TGTGCCAGCAGCGTAGGGGACAGGGGGGGCACTGAAGCTTTCTTT; V: TRBV9; J: TRBJ1-1; size: .; D: TRBD1
CDR3: CASSDLGQPQHF; DNA: TGTGCCAGCAGTGACTTAGGTCAGCCCCAGCATTTT; V: TRBV2; J: TRBJ1-5; size: .; D: .
CDR3: CASSGSSTGNEQFF; DNA: TGTGCCAGCAGCGGGAGTTCTACGGGCAATGAGCAGTTCTTC; V: TRBV7-9; J: TRBJ2-1; size: .; D: .
CDR3: CASSPLWSGSSNEQFF; DNA: TGCGCCAGCAGCCCCCTGTGGAGCGGGAGTTCCAATGAGCAGTTCTTC; V: TRBV4-1; J: TRBJ2-1; size: .; D: TRBD2
CDR3: CASSGSGTLYNEQFF; DNA: TGTGCCAGCAGCGGTAGCGGGACCCTCTACAATGAGCAGTTCTTC; V: TRBV9; J: TRBJ2-1; size: .; D: TRBD2
CDR3: CASSLRWNYNSPLHF; DNA: TGTGCCAGCAGTTTAAGGTGGAACTATAATTCACCCCTCCACTTT; V: TRBV27; J: TRBJ1-6; size: .; D: .
CDR3: CASSESRQNGYTF; DNA: TGCGCCAGCAGTGAGTCGAGACAGAACGGCTACACCTTC; V: TRBV10-1; J: TRBJ1-2; size: few; D: .
CDR3: CAWGLNIQYF; DNA: TGTGCCTGGGGGTTAAACATTCAGTACTTC; V: TRBV30; J: TRBJ2-4; size: .; D: .
CDR3: CASSYSNTFTGELFF; DNA: TGTGCCAGCAGTTACTCAAACACATTCACCGGGGAGCTGTTTTTT; V: TRBV6-5; J: TRBJ2-2; size: .; D: .
CDR3: CASSLRVTRGRVTSYNEQFF; DNA: TGTGCCAGCAGTTTAAGAGTCACCAGGGGGCGGGTCACCTCCTACAATGAGCAGTTCTTC; V: TRBV27; J: TRBJ2-1; size: .; D: TRBD1
CDR3: CASAQGNGANVLTF; DNA: TGCGCCAGCGCCCAGGGGAATGGGGCCAACGTCCTGACTTTC; V: TRBV5-1; J: TRBJ2-6; size: .; D: .